This T cell receptor beta chain is drawn from a study of T cells after yellow fever vaccination. General observations from the study: Weaker in magnitude, the secondary response showed a faster peak on day 5 versus 15.

MiXCR, run by TCRdb on the 5' RACE reads, gives a single entry per CDR3 protein. The sample lists 150,000 to 200,000 distinct CDR3 sequences, about 10% seen once, with about 40% in the top ten. This clonotype was detected a few times. No antigen is known for it. This CDR3 comprises 15 residues. The germline gives CDR1 SGHKS, CDR2 YYEKEE (reference sequence). Losses at the gene ends were 3 bases for V and 6 bases for J; bases not matched to a gene: 2. The sequence came from a man aged 18 to 29 who received the YFV17D yellow fever vaccine. The specimen was CD8+ T cells sorted from PBMCs, collected 15 days after the yellow fever booster vaccination. The chain combines TRBV5-5 with TRBJ2-2, with 13 bases aligning to TRBD2. The CDR3 DNA is TGTGCCAGCAGCTCACTAGCGGGGGGGTCCGGGGAGCTGTTTTTT. This encodes CASSSLAGGSGELFF.